Sequencing of this T cell receptor (beta chain) was carried out in a study of regulatory and conventional T cells in RAG deficiency. CDR3 length equals 15 residues. Looked up from germline, CDR1 is ENHRY and CDR2 is SYGVKD. The V and J ends lost 3 bases and 5 bases respectively, with 13 bases between them. Regarding the study as a whole: In Omenn syndrome, Treg and Tconv repertoires overlapped >85%. Shannon entropy was markedly lower and Simpson indices higher in RAG-deficient patients than control T-cell subsets.

The sorted conventional CD4+ T cells were CD25-low and CD127-high, with genomic DNA sequenced. Generated by immunoSEQ multiplex PCR, the TCRdb table keeps only in-frame clones and is missing some. The table has 34,000 or so clones, about 70% seen once. On this clone: Its specificity is not known.

Another study also made use of these data, one on regulatory T cells. That source adds: The primer mix had 52 TRBV and 13 TRBJ primers.

Sequenced: CD4+ effector T cells sorted from blood. The TCR comes from a human donor in good health. This chain joins TRBV10-3 and TRBJ1-4, with no clear D. CDR3 amino acids: CAISDMGGRNEKLFF. CDR3 nucleotide sequence: TGTGCCATCAGTGATATGGGAGGCCGGAATGAAAAACTGTTTTTT.